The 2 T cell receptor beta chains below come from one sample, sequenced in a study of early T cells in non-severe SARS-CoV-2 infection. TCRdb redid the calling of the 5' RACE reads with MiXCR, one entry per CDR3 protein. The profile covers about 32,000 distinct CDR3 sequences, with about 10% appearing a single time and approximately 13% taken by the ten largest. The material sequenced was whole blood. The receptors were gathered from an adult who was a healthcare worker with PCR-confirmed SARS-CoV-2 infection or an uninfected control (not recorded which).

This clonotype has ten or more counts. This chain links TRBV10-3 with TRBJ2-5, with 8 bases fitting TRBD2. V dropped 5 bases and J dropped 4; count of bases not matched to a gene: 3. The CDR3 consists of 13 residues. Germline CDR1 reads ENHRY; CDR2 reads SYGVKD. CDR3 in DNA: TGTGCCATCAGTCGGGGGGGCCCAGAGACCCAGTACTTC. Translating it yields CAISRGGPETQYF.

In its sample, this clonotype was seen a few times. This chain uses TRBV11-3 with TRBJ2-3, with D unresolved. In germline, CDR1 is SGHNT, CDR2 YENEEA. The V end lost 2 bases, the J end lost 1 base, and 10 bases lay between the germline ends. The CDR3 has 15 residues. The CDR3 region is CASSLRNGGTDTQYF. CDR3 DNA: TGTGCCAGCAGCTTAAGGAACGGAGGCACAGATACGCAGTATTTT. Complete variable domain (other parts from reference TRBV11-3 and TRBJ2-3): EAGVVQSPRYKIIEKKQPVAFWCNPISGHNTLYWYLQNLGQGPELLIRYENEEAVDDSQLPKDRFSAERLKGVDSTLKIQPAELGDSAVYLCASSLRNGGTDTQYFGPGTRLTVL.